This T cell receptor (beta chain) was identified during a study of shared clonotypes between healthy human individuals. Study-level information: Aged 18 to 49, the donors were a couple of women and a few men. Each donor contributed plates that comprised three CD4 naive, three CD4 memory, two CD8 naive and one CD8 memory.

Details on this clone: The same CDR3 can be traced to other DNA sequences in this sample.

Each PCR replicate from the sorted subsets contained roughly 210 ng DNA, which is about 30,000 T cell genomes. Sequencing used immunoSEQ multiplex PCR; TCRdb keeps in-frame clones, though not all of them. Of about 2 million clones listed, about 95% were seen once; the top ten hold about 1.1%. CDR3 size: 13 residues. CDR1 and CDR2 (germline): MNHEY, SMNVEV (reference sequence). V dropped 3 bases and J dropped 4 bases, with 10 bases sitting between them. As defined, naive CD8 cells were CD45RO-negative and positively selected for CCR7, with terminally differentiated effector memory CD45RA+ cells excluded.

The material sequenced was naive CD8+ T cells sorted from blood. The chain combines TRBV27 with TRBJ2-7; D gene unclear. The source is a young man in good health. The CDR3 DNA reads TGTGCCAGCAGTTTGGGCACTGGGTACGAGCAGTACTTC. It is translated as CASSLGTGYEQYF.